This TCR beta chain was sequenced during a study of blood T cell repertoires in COVID-19. The wider study: PBMCs, B-cell-depleted T cells, or T cells provided the cDNA or gDNA that made up the material.

In the authors' workflow: It was from reference gene primer amplification that nucleated cell counts were estimated. The table came from immunoSEQ multiplex PCR; TCRdb's copy has only in-frame clones and leaves some out. V and J calls and clone size are given by that table; D and trimming were obtained from the DNA. The sample records approximately 220,000 clones, 80% to 85% being singletons. Germline CDR1 is MNHEY and CDR2 is SVGAGI. V was clipped by 7 bases and J by 1 base, with 13 bases between them. The CDR3 has 14 residues. V is TRBV6-5 and J is TRBJ1-1, with D possibly TRBD1 on 5 matching bases. This receptor was obtained from a woman aged 55 to 70 with acute or convalescent COVID-19. The sample was peripheral blood. For the CDR3, the DNA is TGTGCCAGCAAAAGGGCCGGACAGAACACTGAAGCTTTCTTT. Residues: CASKRAGQNTEAFF.